The rows below give T cell receptor beta chains drawn from one sample of a study of T cell changes during pregnancy in multiple sclerosis. Some clones are missing from TCRdb's copy, which holds only in-frame ones; the method was immunoSEQ multiplex PCR. In the table there are 40,000 to 50,000 clones, 90% of which are singletons. Material: CD8+ T cells from peripheral blood mononuclear cells, obtained in the first trimester of pregnancy. The source is a female donor with multiple sclerosis, enrolled in a pregnancy study. Each CDR3 is given with its conserved first and last residue. Fields, in order: CDR3 DNA, CDR3 protein, D gene, V gene, J gene, clone size. D genes are given only for firm matches. The size of a clone is reported for some rows only, either as once, few or many, or as a class for expanded clones.

CDR3nt: TGTGCCAGTAGTCCCTATTCCCGGGACAGGGTCTCCTACAATGAGCAGTTCTTC; CDR3aa: CASSPYSRDRVSYNEQFF; d_gene: TRBD1; v_gene: TRBV19; j_gene: TRBJ2-1; abundance: NA
CDR3nt: TGCGCCAGCAGCCCGGAGGACGGTTATAGCTATGGCTACACCTTC; CDR3aa: CASSPEDGYSYGYTF; d_gene: NA; v_gene: TRBV5-1; j_gene: TRBJ1-2; abundance: few
CDR3nt: TGTGCCAGCGGCTACGGGACAGGGGACCGCTTCTTT; CDR3aa: CASGYGTGDRFF; d_gene: TRBD1; v_gene: TRBV6-1; j_gene: TRBJ1-1; abundance: few
CDR3nt: TGTGCCAGCAGCTGGGGCGAGTACAATGAGCAGTTCTTC; CDR3aa: CASSWGEYNEQFF; d_gene: NA; v_gene: TRBV27; j_gene: TRBJ2-1; abundance: NA
CDR3nt: TGCGCCAGCAGCCAAGGAGGAGGTGGTGGCAATCAGCCCCAGCATTTT; CDR3aa: CASSQGGGGGNQPQHF; d_gene: NA; v_gene: TRBV4-1; j_gene: TRBJ1-5; abundance: once
CDR3nt: TGTGCCAGCAGCTTAGTGGGCAGGGGACAGGGTGAGCAGTTCTTC; CDR3aa: CASSLVGRGQGEQFF; d_gene: TRBD1; v_gene: TRBV7-9; j_gene: TRBJ2-1; abundance: NA
CDR3nt: TGTGCCAGCAGCTCCCTCCTACTAGCGCCCAGCTCCTACAATGAGCAGTTCTTC; CDR3aa: CASSSLLLAPSSYNEQFF; d_gene: TRBD2; v_gene: TRBV7-9; j_gene: TRBJ2-1; abundance: NA
CDR3nt: TGTGCCAGCAGACCCGAGGGTAGCGGGGGGTCCGATACGCAGTATTTT; CDR3aa: CASRPEGSGGSDTQYF; d_gene: TRBD2; v_gene: TRBV13; j_gene: TRBJ2-3; abundance: NA
CDR3nt: TGTGCCAGCAGTGAAGCGATCAGGGGAGGGTACGAGCAGTACTTC; CDR3aa: CASSEAIRGGYEQYF; d_gene: NA; v_gene: TRBV6-1; j_gene: TRBJ2-7; abundance: NA
CDR3nt: TGCAGCGTTGATGTGACATCGGGAGGCTACACCTTC; CDR3aa: CSVDVTSGGYTF; d_gene: NA; v_gene: TRBV29-1; j_gene: TRBJ1-2; abundance: NA
CDR3nt: TGTGCCAGCAGCGTAGTGGGGGCAGTTGAGCAGCAGTACTTC; CDR3aa: CASSVVGAVEQQYF; d_gene: NA; v_gene: TRBV7-9; j_gene: TRBJ2-7; abundance: NA
CDR3nt: TGCGCCAGCTCCCAAGGGACAGGAACCTACGAGCAGTACTTC; CDR3aa: CASSQGTGTYEQYF; d_gene: TRBD1; v_gene: TRBV10-2; j_gene: TRBJ2-7; abundance: NA
CDR3nt: TGTGCCAGCAGCGCGCCTAGCGGGGGAATGTACAATGAGCAGTTCTTC; CDR3aa: CASSAPSGGMYNEQFF; d_gene: TRBD2; v_gene: TRBV9; j_gene: TRBJ2-1; abundance: NA
CDR3nt: TGTGCCAGCAGTGAAGTGGGCAGCCAAGAGACCCAGTACTTC; CDR3aa: CASSEVGSQETQYF; d_gene: NA; v_gene: TRBV2; j_gene: TRBJ2-5; abundance: NA
CDR3nt: TGTGCCAGCTCACCAGCGGCAAACTACGAGCAGTACTTC; CDR3aa: CASSPAANYEQYF; d_gene: NA; v_gene: TRBV18; j_gene: TRBJ2-7; abundance: NA
CDR3nt: TGTGCCAGCAGTTTGGCAGGGCAGTTCAGCTATGGCTACACCTTC; CDR3aa: CASSLAGQFSYGYTF; d_gene: NA; v_gene: TRBV27; j_gene: TRBJ1-2; abundance: NA
CDR3nt: TGTGCCACGCGGGAGGGAACAGATACGCAGTATTTT; CDR3aa: CATREGTDTQYF; d_gene: TRBD2; v_gene: TRBV10-3; j_gene: TRBJ2-3; abundance: NA
CDR3nt: TGCGCCAGCAGCCCCTTCTCCGGGACAAATGAAGCTTTCTTT; CDR3aa: CASSPFSGTNEAFF; d_gene: NA; v_gene: TRBV4-3; j_gene: TRBJ1-1; abundance: NA
CDR3nt: TGTGCCAGCAGCTTAGAGGGGTTTGGCACCGGGGAGCTGTTTTTT; CDR3aa: CASSLEGFGTGELFF; d_gene: NA; v_gene: TRBV7-2; j_gene: TRBJ2-2; abundance: once
CDR3nt: TGCGCCAGCAGTCACGGCGGGCAAAACTACAATGAGCAGTTCTTC; CDR3aa: CASSHGGQNYNEQFF; d_gene: NA; v_gene: TRBV4-1; j_gene: TRBJ2-1; abundance: NA
CDR3nt: TGTGCCAGCAGCCGCATCCTGACAGGAAACACTGAAGCTTTCTTT; CDR3aa: CASSRILTGNTEAFF; d_gene: NA; v_gene: TRBV5-4; j_gene: TRBJ1-1; abundance: NA
CDR3nt: TGTGCCAGTAGTATATCGGCTAATGAAAAACTGTTTTTT; CDR3aa: CASSISANEKLFF; d_gene: NA; v_gene: TRBV19; j_gene: TRBJ1-4; abundance: NA
CDR3nt: TGTGCCAGCAGCCCTCCCGGGGTTGGGCCCTACGAGCAGTACTTC; CDR3aa: CASSPPGVGPYEQYF; d_gene: NA; v_gene: TRBV7-9; j_gene: TRBJ2-7; abundance: NA
CDR3nt: TGTGCCAGCAGTTTATACAGGGGAGGATACAATGAGCAGTTCTTC; CDR3aa: CASSLYRGGYNEQFF; d_gene: NA; v_gene: TRBV27; j_gene: TRBJ2-1; abundance: NA
CDR3nt: TGTGCCAGCAGTGCTAGCGGGGGCCACAATGAGCAGTTCTTC; CDR3aa: CASSASGGHNEQFF; d_gene: TRBD2; v_gene: TRBV6-5; j_gene: TRBJ2-1; abundance: NA
CDR3nt: TGTGCCAGCAGCTTAGGCCAGGCCTCCTACGAGCAGTACTTC; CDR3aa: CASSLGQASYEQYF; d_gene: NA; v_gene: TRBV7-9; j_gene: TRBJ2-7; abundance: once
CDR3nt: TGCGCCAGCAGCCGGAGTGTGGGGGGGCTCGACTATGGCTACACCTTC; CDR3aa: CASSRSVGGLDYGYTF; d_gene: NA; v_gene: TRBV4-1; j_gene: TRBJ1-2; abundance: NA
CDR3nt: TGTGCCAGCAGCCAAGACAGACAGAACACCGGGGAGCTGTTTTTT; CDR3aa: CASSQDRQNTGELFF; d_gene: NA; v_gene: TRBV7-8; j_gene: TRBJ2-2; abundance: NA
CDR3nt: TGTGCCAGCAGCCCCCCGCCGGGACAGAAAGAGACCCAGTACTTC; CDR3aa: CASSPPPGQKETQYF; d_gene: TRBD1; v_gene: TRBV11-2; j_gene: TRBJ2-5; abundance: NA
CDR3nt: TGTGCCAGCAGCCGCGAAAGCTACAATGAGCAGTTCTTC; CDR3aa: CASSRESYNEQFF; d_gene: NA; v_gene: TRBV9; j_gene: TRBJ2-1; abundance: NA
CDR3nt: TGTGCCAGCAGCTCGAGGCCCACAGGGTCCTACAATGAGCAGTTCTTC; CDR3aa: CASSSRPTGSYNEQFF; d_gene: NA; v_gene: TRBV5-5; j_gene: TRBJ2-1; abundance: NA
CDR3nt: TGTGCCAGCAGCTTAACGAGACCCCAGCATTTT; CDR3aa: CASSLTRPQHF; d_gene: NA; v_gene: TRBV5-8; j_gene: TRBJ1-5; abundance: NA
CDR3nt: TGTGCCACCTTCTTGGACAGAGTTGAAGCTTTCTTT; CDR3aa: CATFLDRVEAFF; d_gene: NA; v_gene: TRBV6-1; j_gene: TRBJ1-1; abundance: NA
CDR3nt: TGTGCCAGCAGCGACGGGACTAGCGGGACAGCCTACGAGCAGTACTTC; CDR3aa: CASSDGTSGTAYEQYF; d_gene: TRBD2; v_gene: TRBV7-9; j_gene: TRBJ2-7; abundance: NA
CDR3nt: TGTGCCAGCAGTGAAGCGCAGACTAGTTCACTCAATGAGCAGTTCTTC; CDR3aa: CASSEAQTSSLNEQFF; d_gene: NA; v_gene: TRBV2; j_gene: TRBJ2-1; abundance: once
CDR3nt: TGTGCCAGCAGTTTGATGGGACAGGGGCCCGAGCAGTACTTC; CDR3aa: CASSLMGQGPEQYF; d_gene: TRBD1; v_gene: TRBV27; j_gene: TRBJ2-7; abundance: NA